The present T cell receptor beta chain was sequenced within a study of early T cells in non-severe SARS-CoV-2 infection. Germline CDR1 is MNHNY and CDR2 is SVGAGI (reference sequence). There are 13 residues in the CDR3. V lost 8 bases and J 5 bases, leaving 14 bases between the germline ends. TCRdb passed the 5' RACE reads through MiXCR, listing each CDR3 protein once. Here the sample spans some 97,000 distinct CDR3 sequences, approximately 11% being singletons. The TCR comes from an adult who was a healthcare worker with PCR-confirmed SARS-CoV-2 infection or an uninfected control (not recorded which). Source: whole blood, taken at baseline. This chain uses TRBV6-6 with TRBJ2-3, with D possibly matching TRBD2 (7 bases). CDR3 sequence: CASHAGAQDTQYF. The CDR3 region has the DNA TGTGCCAGCCACGCGGGGGCTCAAGATACGCAGTATTTT.